Detailed here is one T cell receptor (beta chain). Its antigen is undetermined. The V gene's germline CDR1 is SGHTA and CDR2 FQGNSA. This CDR3 region has 13 residues. The V end was cut by 1 base, the J end by 2 bases, with 6 bases between. Pregnant or lactating patients were excluded, as were those with uncontrolled infection or other autoimmune disease. The data derive from a study of T cells in Graves' hyperthyroidism and ophthalmopathy. Study-wide points: Using 13 V-J features, a model discriminated ophthalmopathy from stable hyperthyroidism.

Amplification targeted TCR beta CDR3 regions from RNA transcripts. First-round RT-PCR of the TCR CDR3 relied on the HTBI primer set. One entry per CDR3 protein results from TCRdb running MiXCR on the multiplex PCR reads. Of 75,000 to 100,000 distinct CDR3 sequences in the sample, about 51% were seen once. The TCR was taken from a woman between 40 and 50 years old with Graves' hyperthyroidism. Sequencing was performed on blood. The genes are TRBV7-2 and TRBJ2-7; D unresolved. CDR3 in amino acids: CASSLVAAYEQYF. The CDR3 DNA sequence: TGTGCCAGCAGCTTAGTTGCGGCCTACGAGCAGTACTTC.